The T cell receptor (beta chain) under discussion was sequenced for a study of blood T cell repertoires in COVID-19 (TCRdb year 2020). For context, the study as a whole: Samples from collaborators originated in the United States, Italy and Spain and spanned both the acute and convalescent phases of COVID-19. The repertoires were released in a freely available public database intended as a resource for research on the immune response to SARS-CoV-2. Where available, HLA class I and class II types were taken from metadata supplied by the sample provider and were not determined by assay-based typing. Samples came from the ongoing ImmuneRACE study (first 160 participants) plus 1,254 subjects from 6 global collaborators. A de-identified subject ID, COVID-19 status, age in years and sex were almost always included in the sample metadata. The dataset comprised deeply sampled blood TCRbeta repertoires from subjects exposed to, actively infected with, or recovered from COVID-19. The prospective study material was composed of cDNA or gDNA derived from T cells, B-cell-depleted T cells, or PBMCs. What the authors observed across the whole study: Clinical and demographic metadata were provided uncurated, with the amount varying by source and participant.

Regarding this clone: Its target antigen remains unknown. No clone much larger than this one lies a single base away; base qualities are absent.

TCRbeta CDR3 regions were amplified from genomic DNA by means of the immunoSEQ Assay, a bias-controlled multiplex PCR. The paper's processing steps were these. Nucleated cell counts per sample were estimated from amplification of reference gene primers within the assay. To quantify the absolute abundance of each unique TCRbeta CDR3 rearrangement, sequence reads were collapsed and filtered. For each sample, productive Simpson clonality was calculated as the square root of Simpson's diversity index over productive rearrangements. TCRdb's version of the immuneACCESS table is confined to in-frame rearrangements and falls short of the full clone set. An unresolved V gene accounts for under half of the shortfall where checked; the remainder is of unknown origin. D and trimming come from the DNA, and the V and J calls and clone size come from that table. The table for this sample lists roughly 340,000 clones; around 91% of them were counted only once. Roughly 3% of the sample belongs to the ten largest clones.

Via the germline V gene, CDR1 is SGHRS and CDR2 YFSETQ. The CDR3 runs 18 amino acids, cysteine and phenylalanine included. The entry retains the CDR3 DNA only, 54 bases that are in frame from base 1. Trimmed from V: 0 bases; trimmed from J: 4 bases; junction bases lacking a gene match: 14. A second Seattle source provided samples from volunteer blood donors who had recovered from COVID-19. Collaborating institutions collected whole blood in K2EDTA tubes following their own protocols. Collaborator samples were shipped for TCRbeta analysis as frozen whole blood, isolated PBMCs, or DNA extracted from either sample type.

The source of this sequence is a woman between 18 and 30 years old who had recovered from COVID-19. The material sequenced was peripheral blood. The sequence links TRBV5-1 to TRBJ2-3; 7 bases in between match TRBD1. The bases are TGCGCCAGCAGCTTGGTCTCAGGGGGTCGATTATTCGCAGATACGCAGTATTTT. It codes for CASSLVSGGRLFADTQYF.